The text below deals with one T cell receptor beta chain. PCR amplification relied on 60 Vbeta primers (plus 13 Jbeta primers). Profiled with immunoSEQ multiplex PCR; TCRdb holds only in-frame clones, not every one. The sample shows roughly 200,000 clones, over 80% of them seen only once. The CDR3 runs to 11 residues. Germline lookup yields CDR1 SGHRS and CDR2 YFSETQ. This sample stems from a study of cytomegalovirus exposure and HLA in healthy donors. The source material was PBMCs. J is TRBJ2-5 and V is TRBV5-1; no definite D call. The end of the DNA fits TRBJ2-7 better, so the J call may be wrong. The sequence was collected from a boy aged 2 to 9 in good health and CMV-seronegative. In nucleotides, the CDR3 is TGCGCCAGCAGCTCTTCCTACGAGCAGTACTTC. Translating it yields CASSSSYEQYF.